These 30 T cell receptor beta chains came from one sample sequenced in a study of T cell repertoires in cytomegalovirus infection. Which antigens these TCRs recognize remains unknown. TCRdb re-derived calls from the reads in MiXCR, one entry per CDR3 protein. The sample contains approximately 1,000,000 distinct CDR3 sequences, around 30% of which appear only once. The sample here was cultured CD8+ T cells from PBMCs, taken from culture after CMV antigen stimulation. These receptors were taken from a human donor in good health (CMV status not recorded). Some clones in this sample may be carry-over from other donors' samples.

As regards this clonotype: A read error may produce the germline difference seen at one junction end. The J gene is TRBJ2-5, the V gene TRBV12-3 or TRBV12-4, with no clear D. This CDR3 spans 17 amino acids. The CDR3 reads CASTLLASKGPQETQYF. CDR3 coding DNA: TGTGCCAGCACTTTACTGGCATCCAAGGGCCCTCAAGAGACCCAGTACTTC.

The table lists this clonotype with many counts. The V call is TRBV7-2, the J call TRBJ2-3; D might be TRBD1 or TRBD2, each matching 6 bases. This CDR3 is 13 amino acids long. Germline CDR1 SGHTA, CDR2 FQGNSA. V was cut by 2 bases and J by 4 bases, with 7 bases left in between. CDR3 protein: CASSLRGPDTQYF. The CDR3 region has the DNA TGTGCCAGCAGCTTACGGGGGCCAGATACGCAGTATTTT.

This clonotype was found once. This rearrangement joins TRBV3-1 to TRBJ2-3, with TRBD1 identical over 7 bases. V was pared by 5 bases and J by 6 bases, with 11 bases of the junction left unmatched. This CDR3 spans 15 amino acids. CDR1 is LGHDT and CDR2 is YNNKEL in the germline V gene (reference sequence). This chain's CDR3 is CASSADRIPTDTQYF. The DNA for the CDR3 is TGTGCCAGCAGCGCGGACAGGATCCCCACGGATACGCAGTATTTT.

The gene calls are TRBV9 and TRBJ2-3; tentative D call: TRBD1 (6 bases). The CDR3 loop spans 15 amino acids. CDR1 and CDR2 from the germline V gene are SGDLS and YYNGEE. The V end lost 3 bases, the J end lost 2 bases, and 13 bases lay between the germline ends. CDR3 residues: CASSAKDSSTDTQYF. CDR3 coding DNA: TGTGCCAGCAGCGCGAAGGACAGTTCCACAGATACGCAGTATTTT.

This clonotype was seen more than once but under ten times. This chain links TRBV6-6 with TRBJ1-1; weak D call: TRBD1 (5 bases). This CDR3 has 16 amino acids. CDR1 MNHNY and CDR2 SVGAGI come from the germline V gene (reference sequence). V lost 0 bases and J lost 7, with 18 bases in between. Here the CDR3 DNA reads TGTGCCAGCAGTTACTCGACGGTTGCCGTGGGGGGTGAAGCTTTCTTT. It is translated as CASSYSTVAVGGEAFF.

J is TRBJ1-5 and V is TRBV6-2 or TRBV6-3, with D uncertain. V was pared by 4 bases and J by 0 bases, with 16 bases between. CDR3 length: 17 residues. In germline, CDR1 is MNHEY, CDR2 SVGEGT. Here the CDR3 reads CASSFGPAKNSNQPQHF. CDR3 nucleotides: TGTGCCAGCAGTTTTGGTCCAGCAAAGAATAGCAATCAGCCCCAGCATTTT.

The rearrangement joins TRBV6-2 or TRBV6-3 to TRBJ1-5; no reliable D call. The ends were cut back, 5 bases at V and 5 bases at J, with 13 bases in the middle. This CDR3 spans 14 amino acids. The germline CDR1 and CDR2 sequences are MNHEY and SVGEGT. CDR3 residues: CASSPGFADQPQHF. The DNA for the CDR3 is TGTGCCAGCAGTCCGGGCTTCGCCGATCAGCCCCAGCATTTT.

The rearrangement links TRBV20-1 to TRBJ1-3; 11 bases line up with TRBD1. V lost 2 bases, J lost 3 bases, and 6 bases stayed unmatched. Germline CDR1 reads DFQATT; CDR2 reads SNEGSKA (reference sequence). This CDR3 spans 16 amino acids. The CDR3 region has the DNA TGCAGTGCTAGAAGGGGGGGACAGGGGGTTGGAAACACCATATATTTT. It specifies CSARRGGQGVGNTIYF.

This chain joins TRBV6-2 or TRBV6-3 and TRBJ2-1; tentatively, D is TRBD1 (6 bases). Trimming left V 5 bases short and J 3 bases short, with 17 bases between. Germline V gene data show CDR1 as MNHEY and CDR2 as SVGEGT. The CDR3 consists of 16 residues. The CDR3 DNA follows: TGTGCCAGCAGTCAAGAGACAGGTGATCTCTACAATGAGCAGTTCTTC. Translated: CASSQETGDLYNEQFF.

This clonotype was seen repeatedly, ten times or more. The V gene is TRBV7-9, the J gene TRBJ2-5; 8 bases match TRBD1. V was clipped by 4 bases and J by 5 bases; unmatched bases: 12. Germline CDR1 is SEHNR and CDR2 is FQNEAQ (reference sequence). The CDR3 has 16 residues. CDR3 bases: TGTGCCAGCAGCTCAACAGGACAGGGAGTATGGGAGACCCAGTACTTC. This gives the protein CASSSTGQGVWETQYF.

To note about this clonotype: A much larger clone differs by one base, so this may be a read error. This chain connects TRBV7-2 to TRBJ2-3, with 8 bases identical to TRBD2. The CDR3 totals 15 residues. Per germline, CDR1 SGHTA and CDR2 FQGNSA. Here the CDR3 DNA reads TGTGTCAGCAGCTTAGCGGGGAGGGCGGAAGATACGCAGTATTTT. Its translation is CVSSLAGRAEDTQYF.

The chain carries TRBV7-9 and TRBJ1-2, with a tentative D call TRBD1 (5 bases). The CDR3 runs 14 residues. The V end lost 1 base, the J end lost 8 bases, and 14 bases lay between the germline ends. Germline lookup yields CDR1 SEHNR and CDR2 FQNEAQ (reference sequence). The CDR3 loop is CASSLGGGLRGYTF. The CDR3 DNA follows: TGTGCCAGCAGCTTAGGTGGGGGATTGAGGGGCTACACCTTC.

This clonotype was seen ten or more times. This sequence joins TRBV6-1 and TRBJ2-4; 7 bases are a match to TRBD2. The junction had 6 bases not matched to a gene; V was cut back by 5 bases and J by 8 bases. The CDR3 has 13 amino acids. In germline, CDR1 is MNHNS, CDR2 SASEGT. The DNA for the CDR3 is TGTGCCAGCAGTCCGGGGAGGGGAGACATTCAGTACTTC. This codes for CASSPGRGDIQYF.

Only a few counts were recorded for this clonotype. V usage is TRBV15 and J usage is TRBJ1-5; D call uncertain. Trimming took off 3 bases at V and 10 bases at J, with 19 bases between the two ends. In germline, CDR1 is LNHNV, CDR2 YYDKDF (reference sequence). The CDR3 has 15 amino acids. CDR3 loop: CATSSYPTGEGPQHF. Written as DNA, the CDR3 is TGTGCCACCAGCAGCTATCCAACCGGGGAAGGTCCCCAGCATTTT.

This clonotype was recorded a few times. The rearrangement links TRBV7-9 to TRBJ2-5; 8 bases match TRBD2. Germline CDR1 and CDR2: SEHNR and FQNEAQ (reference sequence). V lost 6 bases to trimming and J lost 4 bases; unmatched junction nucleotides: 10. The CDR3 consists of 15 residues. CDR3 loop: CASSSLGGLGETQYF. In DNA form, the CDR3 reads TGTGCCAGCAGTTCTTTGGGGGGACTAGGAGAGACCCAGTACTTC. The variable domain in full, with the rest retrieved from reference TRBV7-9 and TRBJ2-5, is DTGVSQNPRHKITKRGQNVTFRCDPISEHNRLYWYRQTLGQGPEFLTYFQNEAQLEKSRLLSDRFSAERPKGSFSTLEIQRTEQGDSAMYLCASSSLGGLGETQYFGPGTRLLVL.

This chain uses TRBV27 with TRBJ2-7; 11 positions match TRBD2. This CDR3 has 14 residues. Trimming removed 6 bases from V and 6 bases from J; junction bases left unmatched: 7. Germline CDR1 MNHEY, CDR2 SMNVEV (reference sequence). The CDR3 DNA sequence: TGTGCCAGCAGGACCGGACTAGCGGGTATCGAGCAGTACTTC. This encodes CASRTGLAGIEQYF.

The rearrangement links TRBV10-3 to TRBJ1-6; D remains ambiguous. This CDR3 has 13 amino acids. Germline CDR1 is ENHRY and CDR2 is SYGVKD. V lost 10 bases and J 7 bases, leaving 14 bases between the germline ends. CDR3 nucleotides: TGTGCCACCCGAGCGGAAGGGAATTCACCCCTCCACTTT. Translation gives CATRAEGNSPLHF.

The chain couples TRBV7-9 to TRBJ1-1, with 9 bases aligning to TRBD1. The CDR3 is 15 amino acids. The germline V gene encodes CDR1 SEHNR and CDR2 FQNEAQ (reference sequence). The V gene end was trimmed by 10 bases and the J gene end by 1 base; junction bases not matched to a gene: 10. DNA of the CDR3: TGTGCCATCGGGGACAGGGACGGCGGGAACACTGAAGCTTTCTTT. Encoded protein: CAIGDRDGGNTEAFF. The full variable domain, with the rest looked up from reference TRBV7-9 and TRBJ1-1, is DTGVSQNPRHKITKRGQNVTFRCDPISEHNRLYWYRQTLGQGPEFLTYFQNEAQLEKSRLLSDRFSAERPKGSFSTLEIQRTEQGDSAMYLCAIGDRDGGNTEAFFGQGTRLTVV.

Only a few counts were recorded for this clonotype. The chain combines TRBV12-3 or TRBV12-4 with TRBJ2-6; TRBD1 matches 7 bases. CDR3 length: 22 amino acids. J lost 0 bases, V lost 5 bases, and 22 bases had no gene match. In DNA, the CDR3 is TGTGCCAGCAGTCTCTATCGGCCGACAGGGAAAGGGGTATTCTCTGGGGCCAACGTCCTGACTTTC. Protein sequence: CASSLYRPTGKGVFSGANVLTF.

The gene calls are TRBV19 and TRBJ1-5; unclear D gene. The germline CDR1 and CDR2 sequences are LNHDA and SQIVND (reference sequence). The V and J ends lost 5 bases and 2 bases respectively, with 16 bases between them. The CDR3 runs 16 residues. CDR3 in amino acids: CASSELLGFGNQPQHF. The CDR3 DNA follows: TGTGCCAGTAGTGAGCTCCTTGGATTCGGCAATCAGCCCCAGCATTTT.

This chain links TRBV27 with TRBJ1-1; D might be TRBD1 (5 bases). Trimming pared 3 bases from V and 4 bases from J, leaving 15 bases between. CDR1 is MNHEY and CDR2 is SMNVEV in the germline V gene (reference sequence). There are 15 residues in the CDR3. The CDR3 loop reads CASSLGPAGFTEAFF. The DNA for the CDR3 is TGTGCCAGCAGTTTGGGTCCTGCAGGGTTCACTGAAGCTTTCTTT.

This CDR3 is CASSYRTTGTGPNTEAFF. The CDR3 DNA reads as TGTGCCAGCAGTTACAGAACTACTGGTACAGGTCCTAACACTGAAGCTTTCTTT. V is TRBV6-1 and J is TRBJ1-1, with TRBD1 as a possible D gene (5 bases). V lost 5 bases and J 2 bases, leaving 24 bases between the germline ends. The length of the CDR3 is 18 residues. CDR1 and CDR2 (germline): MNHNS, SASEGT.

CDR3 in amino acids: CATEVTEAFF. DNA for the CDR3: TGTGCCACCGAAGTCACTGAAGCTTTCTTT. V is TRBV2 and J is TRBJ1-1; D gene ambiguous. The V end was cut by 10 bases, the J end by 4 bases, with 7 bases between. The CDR3 contains 10 residues. The germline gives CDR1 SNHLY, CDR2 FYNNEI.

Many counts were recorded for this clonotype. The chain links TRBV7-9 to TRBJ2-2; 7 bases are shared with TRBD1. Germline V gives CDR1 SEHNR, CDR2 FQNEAQ (reference sequence). Trimming cost V 2 bases and J 2 bases; bases outside gene matches: 2. The CDR3 has 15 amino acids. The CDR3: CASSLRDRNTGELFF. In DNA form, the CDR3 reads TGTGCCAGCAGCTTACGGGACAGAAACACCGGGGAGCTGTTTTTT.

This clonotype was seen a few times. The chain is built from TRBV14 and TRBJ2-3; TRBD2 agrees at 9 bases. The CDR3 runs to 15 residues. Unmatched junction bases numbered 10, after V lost 6 bases and J lost 6 bases. Germline V gene sequence: CDR1 SGHDN, CDR2 FVKESK. The CDR3 region is CASSPAGGLSDTQYF. CDR3 nucleotide sequence: TGTGCCAGCAGTCCAGCGGGGGGCCTCTCTGATACGCAGTATTTT.

This clonotype came up a few times. The rearrangement uses TRBV20-1 and TRBJ2-1, with TRBD2 identical over 9 bases. This CDR3 comprises 14 residues. CDR1 is DFQATT, CDR2 SNEGSKA, per germline (reference sequence). The V and J ends lost 6 bases and 6 bases, in that order; junction bases with no gene match: 9. CDR3 protein: CSAPGLASGNEQFF. DNA for the CDR3: TGCAGTGCCCCAGGACTAGCGAGTGGCAATGAGCAGTTCTTC.

The chain has TRBV27 and TRBJ1-5; no reliable D call. The CDR3 contains 14 residues. V was shortened by 5 bases and J by 6 bases, with 14 bases between the two germline ends. Germline CDR1 MNHEY, CDR2 SMNVEV (reference sequence). CDR3 loop: CASSPSGDSQPQHF. CDR3 in DNA: TGTGCCAGCAGTCCCAGCGGGGATAGTCAGCCCCAGCATTTT.

The CDR3 DNA reads TGTGCCAGCAGCTGGGAAGGTTCACCCCTCCACTTT. It codes for CASSWEGSPLHF. The rearrangement uses TRBV11-2 and TRBJ1-6; D not certain. This CDR3 spans 12 amino acids. V shed 4 bases and J shed 9 bases, with 7 bases lying between them. Germline lookup yields CDR1 SGHAT and CDR2 FQNNGV.

This clonotype occurred a few times. The chain couples TRBV7-8 to TRBJ1-1, with TRBD1 matching over 7 bases. Germline assignment: CDR1 SGHVS and CDR2 FQNEAQ. The CDR3 has 18 amino acids. Trimming removed 1 base from V and 1 base from J; junction bases left unmatched: 12. This CDR3 reads CASSLEGRQGVRNTEAFF. The CDR3 DNA reads as TGTGCCAGCAGCTTAGAGGGTAGGCAGGGGGTGAGGAACACTGAAGCTTTCTTT.

This chain joins TRBV6-5 and TRBJ2-5; 7 bases fit TRBD1. V lost 0 bases to trimming and J lost 5 bases; unmatched junction nucleotides: 6. This CDR3 is built from 15 residues. Germline V lookup: CDR1 MNHEY, CDR2 SVGAGI. The CDR3 here is CASSYSTIGGETQYF. The CDR3 coding sequence is TGTGCCAGCAGTTACTCGACAATAGGGGGCGAGACCCAGTACTTC.